This TCR beta chain comes out of a study of kidney transplant recipient with SARS-CoV-2 infection. One entry per CDR3 protein, called by TCRdb with MiXCR from the reads. The sample lists 200,000 to 250,000 distinct CDR3 sequences, about 28% seen once, with about 7% in the top ten. The J segment lost 0 bases and the V segment lost 8 bases, leaving 2 bases of the junction unmatched. CDR1 MNHNS and CDR2 SASEGT come from the germline V gene. The CDR3 covers 15 residues. J is TRBJ2-6 and V is TRBV6-1; TRBD1 matches 9 bases. The sample in question was a blood sample, obtained at baseline and on roughly day 110 from a kidney transplant recipient. The TCR comes from a male patient aged 30 to 40 who had COVID-19 and was a kidney transplant recipient. Some T cells may be the graft donor's. CDR3 sequence (DNA): TGTGCCAGCGCGACAGGGGGCTCTGGGGCCAACGTCCTGACTTTC. It codes for CASATGGSGANVLTF.